This T cell receptor beta chain is drawn from a study of T cell repertoires in cytomegalovirus infection. TCRdb passed the reads through MiXCR, listing each CDR3 protein once. The profile shows 200,000 to 300,000 distinct CDR3 sequences, 12% of them singletons. Germline trimming cut 5 bases from V and 0 bases from J; bases unmatched to any gene: 2. The CDR3 is 15 amino acids. Germline V gene sequence: CDR1 SGHTA, CDR2 FQGNSA. Study conclusions and caveats: Cumulated frequencies of public TCR beta families served to identify carriers of CMV plus the relevant HLA. Clonotype analysis showed dominance of the ex vivo response by HLA-C-restricted CMV-specific TCR beta clonotypes.

This clonotype was recorded at least ten times. Its antigen is unknown. The source material was PBMCs. The V call is TRBV7-2, the J call TRBJ2-2, with 8 bases fitting TRBD1. The origin of this receptor is a human donor in good health (CMV status not recorded). Some clones in this sample may be carry-over from other donors' samples. CDR3 protein: CASSPDRANTGELFF. The CDR3, as DNA: TGTGCCAGCAGCCCGGACAGGGCGAACACCGGGGAGCTGTTTTTT.